This entry lists 14 T cell receptor beta chains sequenced from one sample in a study of blood T cell repertoires in COVID-19. Some clones are missing from TCRdb's copy, which holds only in-frame ones; the method was immunoSEQ multiplex PCR. The sample includes under 130,000 clones, around 90% of them seen just once. Sequenced: peripheral blood. The source is a woman over 75 in a cohort sampled during active COVID-19.

The chain combines TRBV25-1 with TRBJ1-6; D ambiguous. Germline V lookup: CDR1 MGHDK, CDR2 SYGVNS. The CDR3 contains 15 residues. Between the trimmed V and J ends, which lost 5 bases and 5 bases, there was a span of 13 bases. CDR3 sequence: CASSPLHGDNSPLHF. In DNA, the CDR3 is TGTGCCAGCAGTCCTCTTCACGGGGATAATTCACCCCTCCACTTT. Full variable domain (outside the CDR3, taken from reference TRBV25-1 and TRBJ1-6): EADIYQTPRYLVIGTGKKITLECSQTMGHDKMYWYQQDPGMELHLIHYSYGVNSTEKGDLSSESTVSRIRTEHFPLTLESARPSHTSQYLCASSPLHGDNSPLHFGNGTRLTVT.

This clone was seen a handful of times. The J gene is TRBJ1-6, the V gene TRBV7-6, with 7 bases aligning to TRBD1. The CDR3 covers 15 residues. Germline assignment: CDR1 SGHVS and CDR2 FNYEAQ. The V segment lost 6 bases and the J segment 7 bases; nucleotides outside the gene matches: 9. The CDR3 nucleotides are TGTGCCAGCAGACAGACAGGGCCACGGAATTCACCCCTCCACTTT. This codes for CASRQTGPRNSPLHF.

V and J are TRBV5-4 and TRBJ2-1; 10 bases are a match to TRBD2. Germline V gives CDR1 SGHNT, CDR2 YYREEE (reference sequence). This CDR3 comprises 17 residues. V dropped 2 bases and J dropped 5; count of bases not matched to a gene: 10. The chain's CDR3 is CASSLVRLAGGDNEQFF. The CDR3 nucleotides read TGTGCCAGCAGCTTAGTTCGATTAGCGGGGGGCGACAATGAGCAGTTCTTC.

The chain uses TRBV2 and TRBJ2-5, with a possible D match to TRBD1 (6 bases). Trimming left V 4 bases short and J 0 bases short, with 15 bases between. Looked up from germline, CDR1 is SNHLY and CDR2 is FYNNEI. CDR3 length equals 16 residues. The CDR3 DNA sequence: TGTGCCAGCAGTGGTCGGGACACTGGATACCAAGAGACCCAGTACTTC. It translates to CASSGRDTGYQETQYF.

The CDR3 spells CASSPSGRAGTGELFF. DNA for the CDR3: TGTGCCAGTAGTCCTAGCGGGAGGGCTGGAACCGGGGAGCTGTTTTTT. The gene calls are TRBV19 and TRBJ2-2, with TRBD2 matching 12 bases. Germline assignment: CDR1 LNHDA and CDR2 SQIVND (reference sequence). The V gene end was trimmed by 5 bases and the J gene end by 5 bases; junction bases not matched to a gene: 6. CDR3 length: 16 amino acids.

In this sample, this clone turned up a few times. The V and J genes are TRBV5-5 and TRBJ2-2, with TRBD1 matching 10 bases. The germline CDR1 and CDR2 sequences are SGHKS and YYEKEE (reference sequence). CDR3 length equals 16 residues. Trimming removed 3 bases from V and 3 bases from J; junction bases left unmatched: 5. As DNA, the CDR3 is TGTGCCAGCAGCTCTGACAGGGGGCGGGACACCGGGGAGCTGTTTTTT. It yields the protein CASSSDRGRDTGELFF.

The gene calls are TRBV5-6 and TRBJ2-7; tentative D call: TRBD2 (7 bases). This CDR3 has 15 amino acids. The V end lost 4 bases, the J end lost 5 bases, and 19 bases lay between the germline ends. CDR1 and CDR2 from the germline V gene are SGHDT and YYEEEE. CDR3: CASSPVNGGPNEQYF. In DNA, the CDR3 is TGTGCCAGCAGCCCGGTTAACGGGGGGCCCAACGAGCAGTACTTC.

The V call is TRBV19, the J call TRBJ1-1, with 12 bases identical to TRBD1. This CDR3 is 17 amino acids long. V lost 5 bases, J lost 5 bases, and 12 bases stayed unmatched. The germline V gene has CDR1 LNHDA and CDR2 SQIVND (reference sequence). The CDR3 protein is CASSLRPGQGARTEAFF. The CDR3 DNA reads TGTGCCAGTAGTCTTAGACCGGGACAGGGGGCGCGGACTGAAGCTTTCTTT. Full variable domain (missing parts from reference TRBV19 and TRBJ1-1): DGGITQSPKYLFRKEGQNVTLSCEQNLNHDAMYWYRQDPGQGLRLIYYSQIVNDFQKGDIAEGYSVSREKKESFPLTVTSAQKNPTAFYLCASSLRPGQGARTEAFFGQGTRLTVV.

The chain employs TRBV19 and TRBJ2-3; 10 nucleotides align to TRBD2. The CDR3 sequence is 14 residues long. Germline lookup yields CDR1 LNHDA and CDR2 SQIVND (reference sequence). Trimming removed 4 bases from V and 4 bases from J; junction bases left unmatched: 2. CDR3 nucleotide sequence: TGTGCCAGTAGTAGAGCGGGGGGGGCAGATACGCAGTATTTT. Encoded protein: CASSRAGGADTQYF.

This chain uses TRBV9 with TRBJ2-3; no firm D call. Germline CDR1 and CDR2: SGDLS and YYNGEE. The V end lost 3 bases, the J end lost 5 bases, and 7 bases lay between the germline ends. The CDR3 contains 12 residues. The CDR3, as DNA: TGTGCCAGCAGCGCCCCGGGAGATACGCAGTATTTT. It yields the protein CASSAPGDTQYF.

The genes are TRBV5-5 and TRBJ2-7; 7 bases agree with TRBD2. Germline trimming cut 4 bases from V and 3 bases from J; bases unmatched to any gene: 10. The CDR3 totals 15 residues. Looked up from germline, CDR1 is SGHKS and CDR2 is YYEKEE (reference sequence). CDR3 DNA sequence: TGTGCCAGCAGCCCGATCTCCCGGGACTACTACGAGCAGTACTTC. This translates into CASSPISRDYYEQYF.

The rearrangement links TRBV5-1 to TRBJ1-1; 9 bases map to TRBD1. The germline CDR1 and CDR2 sequences are SGHRS and YFSETQ. The CDR3 is 17 amino acids. Trimming took 0 bases from V and 4 from J; bases not matched to a gene: 10. For the CDR3, the DNA is TGCGCCAGCAGCTTGGCTAGATATCCGGGACAGGGCACTGAAGCTTTCTTT. Translated: CASSLARYPGQGTEAFF.

V is TRBV12-3 or TRBV12-4 and J is TRBJ1-3, with 11 bases aligning to TRBD1. The CDR3 is 13 residues long. V dropped 11 bases and J dropped 2; count of bases not matched to a gene: 2. CDR3 sequence: CAADRGPGNTIYF. As DNA, the CDR3 is TGTGCCGCGGACAGGGGGCCTGGAAACACCATATATTTT.

The chain links TRBV3-1 (or the pseudogene TRBV3-2) to TRBJ2-1; 10 bases map to TRBD2. CDR3 length equals 15 residues. Looked up from germline, CDR1 is LGHDT and CDR2 is YNNKEL (reference sequence). V lost 3 bases and J lost 6; bases outside the gene matches: 5. The CDR3 loop is CASSQTSGPSNEQFF. In DNA, the CDR3 is TGTGCCAGCAGCCAGACTAGCGGGCCCTCCAATGAGCAGTTCTTC.